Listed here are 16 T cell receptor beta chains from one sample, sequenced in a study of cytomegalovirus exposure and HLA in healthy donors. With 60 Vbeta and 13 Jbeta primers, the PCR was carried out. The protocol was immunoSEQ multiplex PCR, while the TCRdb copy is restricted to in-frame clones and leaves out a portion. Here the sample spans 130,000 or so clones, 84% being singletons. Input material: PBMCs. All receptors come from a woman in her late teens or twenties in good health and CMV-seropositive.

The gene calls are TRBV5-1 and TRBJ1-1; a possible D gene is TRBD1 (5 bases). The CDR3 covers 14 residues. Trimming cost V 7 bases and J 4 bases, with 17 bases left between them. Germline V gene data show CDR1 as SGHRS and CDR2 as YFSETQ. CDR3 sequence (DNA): TGCGCCAGCGGGGGGGTTGTGGGCGGCACTGAAGCTTTCTTT. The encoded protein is CASGGVVGGTEAFF.

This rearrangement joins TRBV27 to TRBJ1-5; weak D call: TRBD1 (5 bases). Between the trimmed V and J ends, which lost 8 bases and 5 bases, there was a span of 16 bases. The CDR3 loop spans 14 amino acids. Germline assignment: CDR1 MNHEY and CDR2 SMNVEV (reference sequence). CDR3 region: CASRAGGSDQPQHF. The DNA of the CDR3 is TGTGCCAGCCGCGCCGGGGGATCCGATCAGCCCCAGCATTTT.

The CDR3 region has the DNA TGTGCCAGCAGCCCGGACAGCGACTACGAGCAGTACTTC. Its protein is CASSPDSDYEQYF. V gene TRBV6-5 combines with J gene TRBJ2-7; a weak D match, TRBD1 (6 bases). The germline V and J ends were trimmed by 6 bases and 3 bases, with 12 bases remaining between them. The CDR3 contains 13 residues. Germline assignment: CDR1 MNHEY and CDR2 SVGAGI.

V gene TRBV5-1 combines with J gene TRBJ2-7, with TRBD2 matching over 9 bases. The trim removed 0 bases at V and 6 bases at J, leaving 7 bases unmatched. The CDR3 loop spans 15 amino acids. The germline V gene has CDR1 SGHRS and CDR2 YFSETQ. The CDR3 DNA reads TGCGCCAGCAGCTTGGCGACTAGCGGTGGCCCCGAGCAGTACTTC. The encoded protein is CASSLATSGGPEQYF.

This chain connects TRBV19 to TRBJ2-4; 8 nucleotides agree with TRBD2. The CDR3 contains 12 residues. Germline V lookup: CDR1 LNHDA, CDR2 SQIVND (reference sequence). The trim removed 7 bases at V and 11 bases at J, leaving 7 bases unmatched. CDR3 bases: TGTGCCAGTACAGGACTAGCCCGTTTTCAGTACTTC. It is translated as CASTGLARFQYF.

CDR3 amino acids: CASSLEGGGTDTQYF. In nucleotides, the CDR3 is TGTGCCAGCAGCTTAGAGGGCGGGGGTACAGATACGCAGTATTTT. This sequence joins TRBV7-2 and TRBJ2-3; 7 positions match TRBD2. This CDR3 comprises 15 residues. Germline lookup yields CDR1 SGHTA and CDR2 FQGNSA. J lost 3 bases, V lost 1 base, and 4 bases had no gene match.

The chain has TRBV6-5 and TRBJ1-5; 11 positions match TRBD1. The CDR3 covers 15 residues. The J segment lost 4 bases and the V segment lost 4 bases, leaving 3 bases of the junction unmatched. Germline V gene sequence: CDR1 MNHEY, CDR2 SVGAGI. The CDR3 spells CASSFGQGANQPQHF. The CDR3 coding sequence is TGTGCCAGCAGTTTCGGACAGGGGGCGAATCAGCCCCAGCATTTT.

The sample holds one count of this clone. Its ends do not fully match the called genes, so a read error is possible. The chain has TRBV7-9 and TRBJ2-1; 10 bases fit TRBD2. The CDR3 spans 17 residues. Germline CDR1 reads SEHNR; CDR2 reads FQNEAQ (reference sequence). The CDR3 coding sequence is TGTTCCAGCAGCTTAGCTAGGGCTAGCGGGGGCCGGAATGAGCAGTTCTTC. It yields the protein CSSSLARASGGRNEQFF.

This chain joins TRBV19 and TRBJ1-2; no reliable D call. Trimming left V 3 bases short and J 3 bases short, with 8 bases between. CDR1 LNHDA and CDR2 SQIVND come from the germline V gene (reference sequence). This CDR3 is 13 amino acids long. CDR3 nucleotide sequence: TGTGCCAGTAGTATCGACGGGGACTATGGCTACACCTTC. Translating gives CASSIDGDYGYTF.

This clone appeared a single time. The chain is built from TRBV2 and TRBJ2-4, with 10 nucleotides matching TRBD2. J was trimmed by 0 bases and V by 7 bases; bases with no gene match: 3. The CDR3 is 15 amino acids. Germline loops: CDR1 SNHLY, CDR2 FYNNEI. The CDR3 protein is CASISSGGAKNIQYF. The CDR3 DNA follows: TGTGCCAGCATCTCTAGCGGGGGAGCCAAAAACATTCAGTACTTC.

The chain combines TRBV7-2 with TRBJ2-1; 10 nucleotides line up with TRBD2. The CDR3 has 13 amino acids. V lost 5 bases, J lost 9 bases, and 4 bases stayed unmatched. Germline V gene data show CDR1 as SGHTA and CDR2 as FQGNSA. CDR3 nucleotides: TGTGCCAGCAGCCAGCGGGGGGGGAGTGAGCAGTTCTTC. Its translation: CASSQRGGSEQFF.

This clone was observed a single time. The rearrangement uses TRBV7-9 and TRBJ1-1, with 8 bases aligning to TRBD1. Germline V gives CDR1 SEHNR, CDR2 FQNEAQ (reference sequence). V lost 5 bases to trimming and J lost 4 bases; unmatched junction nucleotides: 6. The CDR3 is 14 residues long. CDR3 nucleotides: TGTGCCAGCAGCGGCCGGACAGGGACCACTGAAGCTTTCTTT. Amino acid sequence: CASSGRTGTTEAFF.

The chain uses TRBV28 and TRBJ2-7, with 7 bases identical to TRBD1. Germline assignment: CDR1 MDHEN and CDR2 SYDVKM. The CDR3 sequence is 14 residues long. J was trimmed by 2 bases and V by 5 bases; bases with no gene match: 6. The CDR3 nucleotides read TGTGCCAGCAGTCTATCGACAGGGCCCTACGAGCAGTACTTC. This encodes CASSLSTGPYEQYF.

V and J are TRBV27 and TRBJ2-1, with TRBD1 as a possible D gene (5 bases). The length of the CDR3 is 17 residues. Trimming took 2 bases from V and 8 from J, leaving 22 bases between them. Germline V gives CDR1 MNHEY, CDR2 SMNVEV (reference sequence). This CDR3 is CASSLLGPGPTNDEQFF. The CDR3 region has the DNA TGTGCCAGCAGTTTACTGGGGCCCGGTCCCACGAATGATGAGCAGTTCTTC.

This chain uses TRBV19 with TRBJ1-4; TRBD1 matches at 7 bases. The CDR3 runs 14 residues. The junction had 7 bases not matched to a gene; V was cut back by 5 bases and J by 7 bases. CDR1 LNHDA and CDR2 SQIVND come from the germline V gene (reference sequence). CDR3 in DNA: TGTGCCAGTAGTCTCCGACAGGGCAGTGAAAAACTGTTTTTT. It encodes CASSLRQGSEKLFF. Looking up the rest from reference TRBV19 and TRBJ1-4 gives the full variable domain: DGGITQSPKYLFRKEGQNVTLSCEQNLNHDAMYWYRQDPGQGLRLIYYSQIVNDFQKGDIAEGYSVSREKKESFPLTVTSAQKNPTAFYLCASSLRQGSEKLFFGSGTQLSVL.

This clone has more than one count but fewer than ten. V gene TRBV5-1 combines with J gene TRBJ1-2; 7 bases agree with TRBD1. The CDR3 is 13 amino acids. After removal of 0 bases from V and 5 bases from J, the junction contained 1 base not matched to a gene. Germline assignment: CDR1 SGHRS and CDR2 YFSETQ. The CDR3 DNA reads TGCGCCAGCAGCTTGGAGGGACAGTATGGCTACACCTTC. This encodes CASSLEGQYGYTF.